The 30 T cell receptor beta chains below all came from one sample that was sequenced in a study of T cells in Graves' hyperthyroidism and ophthalmopathy (dated by TCRdb to about 2019). The library was built by means of multiplex PCR. The instrument given in TCRdb is Illumina HiSeq 2000. Amplification of TCR beta CDR3 regions was carried out from RNA transcripts. For the first round of RT-PCR on the TCR CDR3, the HTBI primer set was used together with the Qiagen OneStep RT-PCR kit. Using fastp trimming at Q25 and MiXCR clonotype assembly, TCRdb reanalyzed the public sequencing data and kept in-frame beta chains. Here each entry gathers all rows of one CDR3 protein and keeps the most common genes and DNA. The sample profile shows approximately 560,000 distinct CDR3 sequences; about 43% of them were found once. The ten biggest clones cover about 7.9% of the sample. Sample: peripheral blood or thyroid tissue (not recorded which). The receptors were sampled from a woman aged 18-29 years with Graves' hyperthyroidism. Donor details come from another sample of the same person, matched by shared clones.

The V call is TRBV7-6, the J call TRBJ2-7; 8 bases are shared with TRBD1. V was clipped by 5 bases and J by 7 bases; unmatched bases: 13. Germline-derived CDR1 and CDR2 are SGHVS and FNYEAQ. CDR3 length: 15 residues. The CDR3 here is CASSPSDRGLGEQYF. The CDR3 region has the DNA TGTGCCAGCAGCCCCTCCGACAGGGGCCTCGGGGAGCAGTACTTC.

This clonotype was observed at least ten times. The DNA for the CDR3 is TGCAGCGCCCTAAGGACAGTCTTGAACACTGAAGCTTTCTTT. Amino acid sequence: CSALRTVLNTEAFF. This chain uses TRBV29-1 with TRBJ1-1, with D perhaps matching TRBD1 (6 bases). V was shortened by 7 bases and J by 0 bases, with 15 bases between the two germline ends. The CDR3 spans 14 residues. The germline V gene has CDR1 SQVTM and CDR2 ANQGSEA.

The chain couples TRBV10-3 to TRBJ2-3, with 7 bases aligning to TRBD1. V lost 2 bases and J lost 6; bases outside the gene matches: 8. The CDR3 covers 15 residues. The germline gives CDR1 ENHRY, CDR2 SYGVKD. This CDR3 is CAISETGQNTDTQYF. DNA of the CDR3: TGTGCCATCAGTGAGACGGGACAGAACACTGATACGCAGTATTTT.

This rearrangement joins TRBV29-1 to TRBJ1-2; D remains ambiguous. The CDR3 loop spans 12 amino acids. Between the trimmed V and J ends, which lost 1 base and 9 bases, there was a span of 12 bases. Germline-derived CDR1 and CDR2 are SQVTM and ANQGSEA. The CDR3 is CSVEGAGGSYTF. CDR3 DNA sequence: TGCAGCGTTGAAGGGGCAGGTGGTAGCTACACCTTC.

This clonotype was seen more than once but under ten times. The chain uses TRBV10-3 and TRBJ1-3; D gene ambiguous. The CDR3 length is 11 residues. V dropped 10 bases and J dropped 4 bases, with 8 bases sitting between them. From germline, CDR1 is ENHRY and CDR2 SYGVKD. The CDR3 protein is CASIRGNTIYF. The CDR3 region has the DNA TGTGCCAGCATTCGCGGAAACACCATATATTTT.

Only a few counts were recorded for this clonotype. J is TRBJ1-1 and V is TRBV12-3 or TRBV12-4, with TRBD1 as a possible D gene (5 bases). The length of the CDR3 is 16 residues. Trimming pared 5 bases from V and 5 bases from J, leaving 21 bases between. CDR3 region: CASSTRGSPRGTEAFF. Here the CDR3 DNA reads TGTGCCAGCAGTACCCGGGGCTCACCGCGGGGGACTGAAGCTTTCTTT.

This clonotype was seen ten or more times. The chain combines TRBV2 with TRBJ2-2; perhaps TRBD2 as D (5 bases). The CDR3 has 13 residues. V gave up 7 bases and J gave up 7 bases, with 13 bases separating them. Per germline, CDR1 SNHLY and CDR2 FYNNEI. CDR3 coding DNA: TGTGCCAGCACCCGGACTGCTGGCGGGGAGCTGTTTTTT. Its protein is CASTRTAGGELFF.

The rearrangement uses TRBV25-1 and TRBJ2-7, with 7 nucleotides matching TRBD1. CDR3 size: 12 residues. After removal of 11 bases from V and 4 bases from J, the junction contained 8 bases not matched to a gene. Per germline, CDR1 MGHDK and CDR2 SYGVNS. CDR3 sequence: CAEGQGVYEQYF. The CDR3 coding sequence is TGTGCCGAGGGCCAGGGGGTATACGAGCAGTACTTC.

This clonotype has a count of ten or more. The rearrangement links TRBV2 to TRBJ1-5, with a tentative D call TRBD1 (5 bases). Trimming pared 6 bases from V and 5 bases from J, leaving 14 bases between. CDR3 length: 14 amino acids. Per germline, CDR1 SNHLY and CDR2 FYNNEI. The CDR3 sequence is CASSEMDTHQPQHF. The CDR3 bases are TGTGCCAGCAGCGAGATGGACACTCATCAGCCCCAGCATTTT.

This chain joins TRBV29-1 and TRBJ1-4; possible D gene TRBD1, 5 bases. V shed 2 bases and J shed 13 bases, with 17 bases lying between them. CDR3 size: 13 residues. Germline CDR1 and CDR2: SQVTM and ANQGSEA. The DNA of the CDR3 is TGCAGCGTTGAATGGGGGGGAGAGAAAAGACTGTTTTTT. This gives the protein CSVEWGGEKRLFF.

The chain has TRBV11-3 and TRBJ2-5, with 13 bases matching TRBD2. V trimming: 5 bases; J trimming: 5 bases; junction bases outside the gene matches: 14. CDR1 and CDR2 (germline): SGHNT, YENEEA. This CDR3 contains 18 residues. In DNA, the CDR3 is TGTGCCAGCAGCCCCCGCTCCGGGACTAGCGGGATCTGGGAGACCCAGTACTTC. Its protein product is CASSPRSGTSGIWETQYF.

The genes are TRBV7-2 and TRBJ2-7, with D perhaps matching TRBD1 or TRBD2 (5 bases each). CDR1 SGHTA and CDR2 FQGNSA come from the germline V gene. V gave up 5 bases and J gave up 4 bases, with 21 bases separating them. The CDR3 contains 16 residues. The CDR3 DNA sequence: TGTGCCAGCAGCCCTAGAAGAGGGGTGAAAGGGTACGAGCAGTACTTC. Its protein product is CASSPRRGVKGYEQYF.

This clonotype has just a few counts. The chain recombines TRBV19 with TRBJ1-5; D is possibly TRBD1 (5 bases). The CDR3 runs 14 residues. Germline loops: CDR1 LNHDA, CDR2 SQIVND (reference sequence). V gave up 3 bases and J gave up 7 bases, with 13 bases separating them. CDR3 loop: CASSIHAGLQPQHF. The CDR3 nucleotides are TGTGCCAGTAGTATCCATGCAGGGCTACAGCCCCAGCATTTT.

The chain combines TRBV20-1 with TRBJ2-7; TRBD2 agrees at 7 bases. CDR1 and CDR2 (germline): DFQATT, SNEGSKA (reference sequence). The CDR3 is 14 residues long. V was pared by 3 bases and J by 0 bases, with 5 bases of the junction left unmatched. CDR3 DNA: TGCAGTGCTAGCCCGGCTAGCGGCTCCTACGAGCAGTACTTC. Translated: CSASPASGSYEQYF.

This clonotype was counted between two and nine times. V usage is TRBV2 and J usage is TRBJ2-5; D gene uncertain. The CDR3 is made up of 8 amino acids. The germline V and J ends were trimmed by 6 bases and 9 bases, with 2 bases remaining between them. Germline CDR1 and CDR2: SNHLY and FYNNEI. CDR3 loop: CASRSQYF. The DNA of the CDR3 is TGTGCCAGCAGGTCCCAGTACTTC.

Note on this clonotype: Since no conserved phenylalanine or tryptophan closes the CDR3, a read error is the likely cause. No DNA is shown, since the ends of the CDR3 on it are uncertain; the CDR3 is the one TCRdb lists. The rearrangement links TRBV2 to TRBJ1-1; the D call of TRBD1 is as the table states it, not checked on the DNA. Germline CDR1 and CDR2: SNHLY and FYNNEI. Both ends counted, the CDR3 spans 10 residues. The CDR3 spells CASGKGNRGY.

This clonotype showed up just a few times. J is TRBJ2-7 and V is TRBV7-8; maybe TRBD1 (6 bases). The CDR3 length is 15 residues. Germline loops: CDR1 SGHVS, CDR2 FQNEAQ. Between the trimmed V and J ends, which lost 5 bases and 7 bases, there was a span of 21 bases. The CDR3 DNA reads as TGTGCCAGCAGCCAATCTAGGGTGACAGGCTTGGAGCAGTACTTC. Its translation is CASSQSRVTGLEQYF.

This chain links TRBV29-1 with TRBJ2-2, with 8 bases aligning to TRBD2. The CDR3 is 16 residues long. The germline CDR1 and CDR2 sequences are SQVTM and ANQGSEA. The CDR3 bases are TGCAGTGCCTCGGGGGGGCAGGGAAGGGACACCGGGGAGCTGTTTTTT. Translating it yields CSASGGQGRDTGELFF.

The CDR3 DNA is TGCAGCAACCCCTTTAGGACCGGGGAGCTGTTTTTT. This translates into CSNPFRTGELFF. The J gene is TRBJ2-2, the V gene TRBV29-1, with unresolved D. V gave up 8 bases and J gave up 5 bases, with 12 bases separating them. This CDR3 region has 12 residues. CDR1 and CDR2 (germline): SQVTM, ANQGSEA.

The CDR3 nucleotides read TGCAGCGTCGCGACAGGGAATTCGCATGGCTACACCTTC. It encodes CSVATGNSHGYTF. This chain links TRBV29-1 with TRBJ1-2, with 7 positions matching TRBD1. After removal of 6 bases from V and 6 bases from J, the junction contained 10 bases not matched to a gene. CDR1 SQVTM and CDR2 ANQGSEA come from the germline V gene. The CDR3 runs to 13 residues.

This sequence joins TRBV7-2 and TRBJ1-2, with a weak D call TRBD1 (5 bases). V was shortened by 0 bases and J by 8 bases, with 10 bases between the two germline ends. This CDR3 has 13 residues. CDR1 is SGHTA, CDR2 FQGNSA, per germline. The CDR3: CASSLAQAGGYTF. CDR3 DNA sequence: TGTGCCAGCAGCTTAGCACAGGCTGGCGGCTACACCTTC.

A word on this clonotype: At one of its ends the junction is not consistent with the germline gene, which may arise from a read error. This rearrangement joins TRBV24-1 to TRBJ1-2, with unresolved D. Germline V gene lookup returns CDR1 KGHDR and CDR2 SFDVKD. This CDR3 has 13 amino acids. DNA for the CDR3: TGTACCACCAGTGATTTGGGCGGCTATGGCTACACCTTC. This encodes CTTSDLGGYGYTF.

Regarding this clonotype: Possible read error: a much larger clone is one base away. This chain connects TRBV12-3 or TRBV12-4 to TRBJ2-7; 11 bases match TRBD1. The V segment lost 5 bases and the J segment 5 bases; nucleotides outside the gene matches: 5. The CDR3 is made up of 14 amino acids. CDR3 loop: CASSPGQGVNEQYF. DNA of the CDR3: TGTGCCAGCAGTCCGGGACAGGGGGTAAACGAGCAGTACTTC.

The chain has TRBV29-1 and TRBJ2-2; 7 bases map to TRBD2. V lost 7 bases and J lost 7; bases outside the gene matches: 15. This CDR3 has 15 amino acids. Germline V gene sequence: CDR1 SQVTM, CDR2 ANQGSEA. The CDR3 spells CSATRTSRLGGELFF. The CDR3 nucleotides read TGCAGCGCTACCCGGACTAGTCGTCTAGGCGGGGAGCTGTTTTTT.

This chain uses TRBV20-1 with TRBJ2-5; D is unclear. The CDR3 covers 14 residues. V was clipped by 3 bases and J by 5 bases, with 16 bases between them. Germline lookup yields CDR1 DFQATT and CDR2 SNEGSKA (reference sequence). CDR3 nucleotides: TGCAGTGCTAGCACTATGGTTCTTACGGAGACCCAGTACTTC. It translates to CSASTMVLTETQYF.

Turning to this clonotype: A read error may produce the germline difference seen at one junction end. The rearrangement joins TRBV20-1 to TRBJ2-7; 7 bases are shared with TRBD2. In germline, CDR1 is DFQATT, CDR2 SNEGSKA (reference sequence). The CDR3 runs to 17 residues. This chain's CDR3 is CRARDRVRASGSYEQYF. CDR3 in DNA: TGCAGAGCTAGAGATCGGGTGAGGGCTAGCGGCTCCTACGAGCAGTACTTC.

The rearrangement links TRBV19 to TRBJ2-6; no clear D. CDR1 is LNHDA and CDR2 is SQIVND in the germline V gene (reference sequence). The CDR3 runs to 15 residues. With 3 bases removed from V and 0 bases from J, the gap between germline ends came to 6 bases. CDR3 sequence: CASSIPRSGANVLTF. The CDR3, as DNA: TGTGCCAGTAGTATCCCCCGCTCTGGGGCCAACGTCCTGACTTTC. The complete variable domain, with remaining parts taken from reference TRBV19 and TRBJ2-6, reads DGGITQSPKYLFRKEGQNVTLSCEQNLNHDAMYWYRQDPGQGLRLIYYSQIVNDFQKGDIAEGYSVSREKKESFPLTVTSAQKNPTAFYLCASSIPRSGANVLTFGAGSRLTVL.

This clonotype occurred many times. The chain has TRBV25-1 and TRBJ1-2; D gene uncertain. The CDR3 is made up of 12 amino acids. The germline V gene encodes CDR1 MGHDK and CDR2 SYGVNS. V lost 2 bases and J lost 8, with 9 bases in between. The CDR3 DNA is TGTGCCAGCAGTGAAATCGGGCGAGGCTACACCTTC. Translation: CASSEIGRGYTF.

This clonotype appeared a few times. V usage is TRBV7-9 and J usage is TRBJ2-7, with D perhaps matching TRBD1 or TRBD2 (5 bases each). CDR3 length: 18 amino acids. Germline V gives CDR1 SEHNR, CDR2 FQNEAQ (reference sequence). V lost 5 bases, J lost 2 bases, and 25 bases lay in between. CDR3 nucleotide sequence: TGTGCCAGCAGCCTCCGCGAGGGGCGCCGGGACCGAACCTACGAGCAGTACTTC. This encodes CASSLREGRRDRTYEQYF.

The V gene is TRBV29-1, the J gene TRBJ1-1; D is ambiguous. Germline assignment: CDR1 SQVTM and CDR2 ANQGSEA. With 1 base removed from V and 8 bases from J, the gap between germline ends came to 5 bases. CDR3 length: 10 amino acids. CDR3 loop: CSVEGGEAFF. CDR3 coding DNA: TGCAGCGTTGAAGGCGGCGAAGCTTTCTTT.